The 3 T cell receptor beta chains presented below share a single source sample, sequenced in a study of blood T cell repertoires in COVID-19. The data were produced by immunoSEQ multiplex PCR, yet TCRdb's version contains in-frame clones alone and is incomplete. The table has a few hundred thousand clones, 86% seen once. Sequenced material: peripheral blood. The receptors shown here come from a woman aged 50 to 65 with acute or convalescent COVID-19.

This chain connects TRBV7-9 to TRBJ2-6, with D possibly matching TRBD1 (5 bases). Deletions cut 5 bases from V and 7 bases from J, with 12 bases between. The CDR3 loop spans 14 amino acids. The germline gives CDR1 SEHNR, CDR2 FQNEAQ (reference sequence). This CDR3 reads CASSPGILANVLTF. CDR3 sequence (DNA): TGTGCCAGCAGCCCAGGGATATTAGCCAACGTCCTGACTTTC.

This chain joins TRBV28 and TRBJ2-7; TRBD2 matches 7 bases. There are 14 residues in the CDR3. Germline CDR1 is MDHEN and CDR2 is SYDVKM. Losses at the gene ends were 6 bases for V and 3 bases for J; bases not matched to a gene: 8. CDR3 sequence reads: CASRLEGGHYEQYF. The CDR3, as DNA: TGTGCCAGCAGACTTGAGGGAGGGCACTACGAGCAGTACTTC.

The chain combines TRBV24-1 with TRBJ2-5; TRBD1 matches at 11 bases. In germline, CDR1 is KGHDR, CDR2 SFDVKD. The CDR3 consists of 18 residues. Trimming removed 3 bases from V and 4 bases from J; junction bases left unmatched: 12. The CDR3 spells CATSDRSAGQGAGETQYF. The CDR3, as DNA: TGTGCCACCAGTGATCGTTCGGCTGGACAGGGGGCTGGAGAGACCCAGTACTTC.